These 26 T cell receptor beta chains originate from one sample sequenced in a study of spatial heterogeneity in lung cancer. Overall study findings and caveats: Tumors with more nonsynonymous mutations had more expanded intratumoral alpha and beta TCRs.

TCRdb itself ran the 5' RACE reads through MiXCR, one entry per CDR3 protein. The sample lists 6,000 to 8,000 distinct CDR3 sequences; about 7% were seen once. Stated time point: sample taken at primary tumor resection. For these receptors, no antigen is known. Here the sequenced sample was lung tumor tissue, taken at surgery. The receptors originated from a female donor with early-stage non-small cell lung cancer.

This clonotype is medium-sized in the sample. A library prepared for alpha chains yielded this beta chain as an off-target read; its size is of little meaning. The genes are TRBV3-1 and TRBJ1-1; a possible D gene is TRBD1 (6 bases). The CDR3 is 14 amino acids. Trimming pared 4 bases from V and 5 bases from J, leaving 14 bases between. Germline V gives CDR1 LGHDT, CDR2 YNNKEL (reference sequence). The CDR3 loop is CASSPQGIETEAFF. CDR3 sequence (DNA): TGTGCCAGCAGCCCCCAGGGGATTGAAACTGAAGCTTTCTTT.

This clonotype is labeled as medium-sized (0.01 to 0.1%). In a library made to pick up alpha chains, this beta chain is a stray read with a size that means little. The J gene is TRBJ2-5, the V gene TRBV20-1, with D perhaps matching TRBD2 (6 bases). Trimming removed 3 bases at V and 1 base at J, with 6 bases between. CDR1 and CDR2 (germline): DFQATT, SNEGSKA (reference sequence). CDR3 length: 12 residues. The CDR3 DNA reads TGCAGTGCTAGGACTAGCCAAGAGACCCAGTACTTC. It encodes CSARTSQETQYF.

This clonotype was observed at least ten times. As an off-target read in a library built for alpha chains, this beta chain has a frequency of little significance. The V call is TRBV10-2, the J call TRBJ2-1; 12 bases agree with TRBD2. Trimming removed 6 bases from V and 9 bases from J; junction bases left unmatched: 18. This CDR3 is built from 18 residues. Germline lookup yields CDR1 WSHSY and CDR2 SAAADI. CDR3 sequence: CASRETSGSAGQSSEQFF. The CDR3 DNA is TGCGCCAGCAGGGAGACTAGCGGGAGTGCGGGCCAGTCATCTGAGCAGTTCTTC.

This clonotype showed up many times. This beta chain turned up in a library designed for alpha chains; as an off-target read, its abundance says little. The V and J genes are TRBV20-1 and TRBJ2-3, with D unresolved. This CDR3 has 13 amino acids. V was shortened by 6 bases and J by 6 bases, with 16 bases between the two germline ends. Germline V gene data show CDR1 as DFQATT and CDR2 as SNEGSKA (reference sequence). This chain's CDR3 is CSAGDSSQDTQYF. The DNA of the CDR3 is TGCAGTGCGGGTGACTCCTCTCAGGATACGCAGTATTTT.

This clonotype appeared many times. Since it is a stray read in a library aimed at alpha chains, this beta chain has a size that is not meaningful. The J gene is TRBJ2-7, the V gene TRBV14, with TRBD1 matching 7 bases. The junction had 6 bases not matched to a gene; V was cut back by 8 bases and J by 2 bases. The CDR3 spans 13 residues. Germline V gene data show CDR1 as SGHDN and CDR2 as FVKESK. CDR3 bases: TGTGCCAGCTCCGGGACAGCTGCCTACGAGCAGTACTTC. Translation gives CASSGTAAYEQYF.

With regard to this clonotype: This beta chain lies outside the target of a library built for alpha chains; its clone size means little. The chain couples TRBV7-6 to TRBJ2-1; 10 nucleotides line up with TRBD2. Trimming cost V 5 bases and J 1 base; bases outside gene matches: 2. The CDR3 extends over 15 amino acids. Germline V gene lookup returns CDR1 SGHVS and CDR2 FNYEAQ. CDR3 DNA: TGTGCCAGCAGCCCTAGCGGGAGATCCTACAATGAGCAGTTCTTC. Its protein product is CASSPSGRSYNEQFF.

This clonotype is termed medium-sized (0.01 to 0.1%). Since the library was made to target alpha chains, this beta chain is a stray read and its abundance is not meaningful. The chain employs TRBV7-9 and TRBJ1-5; possibly TRBD1 for D (5 bases). Trimming took off 5 bases at V and 3 bases at J, with 11 bases between the two ends. Germline lookup yields CDR1 SEHNR and CDR2 FQNEAQ (reference sequence). This CDR3 region has 14 residues. CDR3 sequence reads: CASSLTGLNQPQHF. CDR3 nucleotides: TGTGCCAGCAGCCTTACAGGCCTCAATCAGCCCCAGCATTTT.

This clonotype is categorized as medium-sized. As an off-target read in a library built for alpha chains, this beta chain has a frequency of little significance. The V and J genes are TRBV2 and TRBJ2-1, with 8 positions matching TRBD1. Germline loops: CDR1 SNHLY, CDR2 FYNNEI. The CDR3 has 14 amino acids. With 9 bases clipped from V and 5 bases from J, the junction kept 9 bases outside the gene matches. CDR3 sequence reads: CARGPTGENNEQFF. DNA of the CDR3: TGTGCCAGGGGACCGACAGGGGAAAACAATGAGCAGTTCTTC.

By sample share, this clonotype is medium-sized. With the library built for alpha chains, this beta chain is off target and its frequency is not meaningful. This CDR3 is CSVDGNDRRWGYTF. CDR3 in DNA: TGCAGCGTTGATGGGAACGACAGGCGCTGGGGCTACACCTTC. The chain has TRBV29-1 and TRBJ1-2, with D perhaps matching TRBD1 (6 bases). V was shortened by 3 bases and J by 8 bases, with 19 bases between the two germline ends. This CDR3 is built from 14 residues. Per the germline V gene, CDR1 is SQVTM and CDR2 is ANQGSEA. Full variable domain (missing parts from reference TRBV29-1 and TRBJ1-2): SAVISQKPSRDICQRGTSLTIQCQVDSQVTMMFWYRQQPGQSLTLIATANQGSEATYESGFVIDKFPISRPNLTFSTLTVSNMSPEDSSIYLCSVDGNDRRWGYTFGSGTRLTVV.

Sample share makes this clonotype medium-sized. The library was prepared for alpha chains; this beta chain is a stray read, so its frequency means little. J is TRBJ2-3 and V is TRBV10-1; unclear D gene. This CDR3 is built from 13 residues. Trimming removed 0 bases from V and 9 bases from J, with 10 bases in between. Germline V gene sequence: CDR1 WNHNN, CDR2 SYGVQD (reference sequence). The CDR3 DNA reads TGCGCCAGCAGTGAGTCTAAACACCACACGCAGTATTTT. Translation gives CASSESKHHTQYF.

By sample share, this clonotype is medium-sized. This beta chain is a stray read from a library made for alpha chains; its abundance is not meaningful. The rearrangement uses TRBV4-2 and TRBJ2-5; no clear D gene. Germline values: CDR1 LGHNA, CDR2 YNFKEQ. V shed 0 bases and J shed 5 bases, with 13 bases lying between them. There are 15 residues in the CDR3. CDR3 sequence (DNA): TGTGCCAGCAGCCAAGACCCAGCTACCTCGGAGACCCAGTACTTC. Its translation is CASSQDPATSETQYF.

This clonotype was observed a handful of times. This beta chain is a stray read from a library made for alpha chains; its abundance is not meaningful. The chain combines TRBV6-6 with TRBJ2-1; D may be TRBD1 (5 bases). Between the trimmed V and J ends, which lost 0 bases and 4 bases, there was a span of 16 bases. Germline V gene lookup returns CDR1 MNHNY and CDR2 SVGAGI (reference sequence). This CDR3 is 17 amino acids long. In nucleotides, the CDR3 is TGTGCCAGCAGTTACTCGACACCCGCAGGGCTTTACAATGAGCAGTTCTTC. Translated: CASSYSTPAGLYNEQFF.

Points on this clonotype: The library was built for alpha chains, so this beta chain is an off-target read and its size means little. The V and J genes are TRBV7-9 and TRBJ2-7; 8 positions match TRBD2. This CDR3 has 16 amino acids. Germline assignment: CDR1 SEHNR and CDR2 FQNEAQ (reference sequence). Losses at the gene ends were 5 bases for V and 0 bases for J; bases not matched to a gene: 9. The CDR3 loop is CASSPRGSGNSYEQYF. The CDR3 coding sequence is TGTGCCAGCAGCCCCCGGGGTAGCGGGAACTCCTACGAGCAGTACTTC.

The sample holds many counts of this clonotype. Being off target in a library aimed at alpha chains, this beta chain has a size of little meaning. The chain combines TRBV3-1 with TRBJ2-4, with D perhaps TRBD2 (5 bases). Germline values: CDR1 LGHDT, CDR2 YNNKEL (reference sequence). V gave up 2 bases and J gave up 9 bases, with 11 bases separating them. This CDR3 is built from 13 residues. The CDR3 region has the DNA TGTGCCAGCAGCCAACAAGACTACGGCATTCAGTACTTC. Its translation is CASSQQDYGIQYF.

This clonotype is medium-sized within its sample. This beta chain came through as a stray read in a library set up for alpha chains, and its size says little. V gene TRBV19 combines with J gene TRBJ1-5; perhaps TRBD1 as D (5 bases). The germline V gene has CDR1 LNHDA and CDR2 SQIVND (reference sequence). V lost 3 bases to trimming and J lost 5 bases, with 20 bases between them. This CDR3 contains 17 residues. Here the CDR3 reads CASSMRPIYRMDQPQHF. The CDR3 bases are TGTGCCAGTAGTATGAGACCTATCTACAGGATGGATCAGCCCCAGCATTTT.

At least ten counts were recorded for this clonotype. Because this beta chain is a stray read in a library intended to capture alpha chains, its abundance should not be given much weight. The chain couples TRBV4-1 to TRBJ2-2; D might be TRBD2 (5 bases). The CDR3 is 17 amino acids. Trimming removed 0 bases at V and 3 bases at J, with 14 bases between. Germline CDR1 is MGHRA and CDR2 is YSYEKL. The CDR3 region has the DNA TGCGCCAGCAGCCAAGATGGCAGCGGACTTTACACCGGGGAGCTGTTTTTT. This translates into CASSQDGSGLYTGELFF.

This clonotype is labeled as medium-sized. For a library built for alpha chains, this beta chain is a stray read; little rests on its size. The chain has TRBV20-1 and TRBJ2-1; 7 bases match TRBD2. Germline-derived CDR1 and CDR2 are DFQATT and SNEGSKA (reference sequence). V lost 3 bases and J lost 2; bases outside the gene matches: 10. The CDR3 contains 16 residues. CDR3 nucleotide sequence: TGCAGTGCTAGGAGGGCGGGACTAATAACCTACAATGAGCAGTTCTTC. Its translation: CSARRAGLITYNEQFF.

This clonotype was picked up many times. With the library built for alpha chains, this beta chain is off target and its frequency is not meaningful. This chain joins TRBV20-1 and TRBJ1-1; tentatively, D is TRBD1 (6 bases). This CDR3 comprises 17 residues. The V end lost 3 bases, the J end lost 4 bases, and 24 bases lay between the germline ends. Germline values: CDR1 DFQATT, CDR2 SNEGSKA (reference sequence). CDR3 sequence reads: CSASRSPGDTRGTEAFF. The CDR3, as DNA: TGCAGTGCTAGCCGATCCCCAGGGGATACCCGGGGCACTGAAGCTTTCTTT.

This clonotype has just a few counts. This beta chain represents an off-target read in a library built for alpha chains; its size is of limited meaning. This chain uses TRBV5-1 with TRBJ2-1, with D possibly being TRBD2 (5 bases). The CDR3 contains 12 residues. Between the trimmed V and J ends, which lost 1 base and 8 bases, there was a span of 7 bases. The germline CDR1 and CDR2 sequences are SGHRS and YFSETQ. The CDR3 loop is CASSLRADEQFF. CDR3 sequence (DNA): TGCGCCAGCAGCTTGAGAGCGGATGAGCAGTTCTTC.

This clonotype was detected ten times or more. Being off target in a library aimed at alpha chains, this beta chain has a size of little meaning. CDR3 DNA: TGTGCCAGCAGGCAAGGGTCCGCGAACACCGGGGAGCTGTTTTTT. Translated: CASRQGSANTGELFF. The V gene is TRBV28, the J gene TRBJ2-2; D remains unclear. Germline assignment: CDR1 MDHEN and CDR2 SYDVKM. The CDR3 runs to 15 residues. Trimming shortened V by 6 bases and J by 0 bases, and 11 bases separated the two germline ends. Full variable domain (missing parts from reference TRBV28 and TRBJ2-2): DVKVTQSSRYLVKRTGEKVFLECVQDMDHENMFWYRQDPGLGLRLIYFSYDVKMKEKGDIPEGYSVSREKKERFSLILESASTNQTSMYLCASRQGSANTGELFFGEGSRLTVL.

This clonotype was seen at least ten times. This beta chain is a stray read from a library made for alpha chains; its abundance is not meaningful. V and J are TRBV2 and TRBJ1-1; TRBD1 matches 10 bases. J was trimmed by 12 bases and V by 4 bases; bases with no gene match: 8. This CDR3 is built from 13 residues. The germline CDR1 and CDR2 sequences are SNHLY and FYNNEI. Here the CDR3 reads CASSGETGGRPFF. CDR3 bases: TGTGCCAGCAGTGGGGAGACAGGGGGCAGGCCTTTCTTT.

This clonotype was seen only a few times. In a library made to pick up alpha chains, this beta chain is a stray read with a size that means little. V is TRBV2 and J is TRBJ2-2, with a tentative D call TRBD2 (6 bases). The CDR3 is 15 amino acids. Germline V lookup: CDR1 SNHLY, CDR2 FYNNEI. Trimming took off 7 bases at V and 8 bases at J, with 20 bases between the two ends. This CDR3 reads CASTLASDSRGELFF. CDR3 DNA sequence: TGTGCCAGCACCCTAGCTAGCGACTCGAGGGGGGAGCTGTTTTTT.

This clonotype was recorded at least ten times. Within a library made for alpha chains, this beta chain is off target, and its count is uninformative. V and J are TRBV2 and TRBJ2-3; 10 nucleotides align to TRBD1. The CDR3 totals 15 residues. Germline CDR1 is SNHLY and CDR2 is FYNNEI. V was clipped by 2 bases and J by 4 bases; unmatched bases: 3. The CDR3 reads CASSEYGQGADTQYF. The CDR3 DNA reads TGTGCCAGCAGTGAATATGGACAGGGGGCAGATACGCAGTATTTT.

In its sample, this clonotype is medium-sized. With the library built for alpha chains, this beta chain is off target and its frequency is not meaningful. This chain uses TRBV12-3 or TRBV12-4 with TRBJ2-5, with 11 bases fitting TRBD2. This CDR3 has 16 residues. The ends lost 4 bases at V and 4 bases at J; junction bases unmatched: 8. In nucleotides, the CDR3 is TGTGCCAGCAGTTCCCGGGTAGCGGGAGGGCTAGAGACCCAGTACTTC. Translating gives CASSSRVAGGLETQYF.

This clonotype came up many times. With the library built for alpha chains, this beta chain is off target and its frequency is not meaningful. The V call is TRBV3-1, the J call TRBJ2-2; a possible D gene is TRBD1 (6 bases). CDR1 LGHDT and CDR2 YNNKEL come from the germline V gene (reference sequence). The CDR3 consists of 16 residues. Trimming took 0 bases from V and 3 from J, leaving 11 bases between them. As DNA, the CDR3 is TGTGCCAGCAGCCAAGAAGGGGGAGTAGACACCGGGGAGCTGTTTTTT. Its protein is CASSQEGGVDTGELFF.

Comments on this clonotype: This beta chain is a stray read from a library made for alpha chains; its abundance is not meaningful. The V gene is TRBV6-5, the J gene TRBJ1-2, with D perhaps TRBD1 (5 bases). The CDR3 is made up of 15 amino acids. V was cut by 6 bases and J by 12 bases, with 26 bases left in between. The germline gives CDR1 MNHEY, CDR2 SVGAGI. The CDR3 here is CASRRTLGARTIDTF. In DNA form, the CDR3 reads TGTGCCAGCAGGAGGACCCTTGGGGCCAGGACGATTGACACCTTC.